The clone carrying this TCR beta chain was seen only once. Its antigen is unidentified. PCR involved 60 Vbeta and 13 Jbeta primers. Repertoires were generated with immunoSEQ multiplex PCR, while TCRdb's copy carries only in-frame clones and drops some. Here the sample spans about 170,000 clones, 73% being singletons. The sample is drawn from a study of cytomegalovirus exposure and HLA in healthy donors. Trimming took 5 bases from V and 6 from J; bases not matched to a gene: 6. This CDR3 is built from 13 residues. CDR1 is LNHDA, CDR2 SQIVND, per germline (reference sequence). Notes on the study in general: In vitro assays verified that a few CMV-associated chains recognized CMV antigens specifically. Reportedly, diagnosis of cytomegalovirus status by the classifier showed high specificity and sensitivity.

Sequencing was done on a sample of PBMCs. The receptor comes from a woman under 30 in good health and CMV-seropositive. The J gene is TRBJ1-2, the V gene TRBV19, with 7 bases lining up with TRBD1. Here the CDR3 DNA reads TGTGCCAGTAGTCCGACAGGGCCAAATGGCTACACCTTC. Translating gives CASSPTGPNGYTF. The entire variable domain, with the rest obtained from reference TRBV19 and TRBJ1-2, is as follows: DGGITQSPKYLFRKEGQNVTLSCEQNLNHDAMYWYRQDPGQGLRLIYYSQIVNDFQKGDIAEGYSVSREKKESFPLTVTSAQKNPTAFYLCASSPTGPNGYTFGSGTRLTVV.